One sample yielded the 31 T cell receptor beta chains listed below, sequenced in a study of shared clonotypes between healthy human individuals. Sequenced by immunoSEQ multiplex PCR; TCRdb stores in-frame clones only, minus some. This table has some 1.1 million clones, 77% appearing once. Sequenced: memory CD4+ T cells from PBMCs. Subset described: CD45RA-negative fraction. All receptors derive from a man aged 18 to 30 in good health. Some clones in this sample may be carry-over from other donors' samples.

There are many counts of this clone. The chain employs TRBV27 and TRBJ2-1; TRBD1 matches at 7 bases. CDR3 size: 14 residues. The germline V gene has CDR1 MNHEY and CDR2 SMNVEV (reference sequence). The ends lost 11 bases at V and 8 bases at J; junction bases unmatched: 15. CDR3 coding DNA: TGTGCCGCAGCGACCCGAACAGGGGTCCATGAGCAGTTCTTC. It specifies CAAATRTGVHEQFF.

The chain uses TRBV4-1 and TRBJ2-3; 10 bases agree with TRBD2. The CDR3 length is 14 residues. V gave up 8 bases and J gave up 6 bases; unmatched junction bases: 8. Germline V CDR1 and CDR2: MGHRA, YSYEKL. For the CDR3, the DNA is TGCGCCAGCGCGCTAGCGGGAGCTGGTGATACGCAGTATTTT. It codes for CASALAGAGDTQYF.

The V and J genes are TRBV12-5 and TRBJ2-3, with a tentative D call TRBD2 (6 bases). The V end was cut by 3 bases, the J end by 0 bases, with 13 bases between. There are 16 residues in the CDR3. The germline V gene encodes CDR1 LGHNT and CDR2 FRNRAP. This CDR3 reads CASGFGTGTSTDTQYF. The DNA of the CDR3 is TGTGCTAGTGGTTTCGGGACGGGGACTAGCACAGATACGCAGTATTTT. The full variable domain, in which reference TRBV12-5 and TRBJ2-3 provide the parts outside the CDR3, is DARVTQTPRHKVTEMGQEVTMRCQPILGHNTVFWYRQTMMQGLELLAYFRNRAPLDDSGMPKDRFSAEMPDATLATLKIQPSEPRDSAVYFCASGFGTGTSTDTQYFGPGTRLTVL.

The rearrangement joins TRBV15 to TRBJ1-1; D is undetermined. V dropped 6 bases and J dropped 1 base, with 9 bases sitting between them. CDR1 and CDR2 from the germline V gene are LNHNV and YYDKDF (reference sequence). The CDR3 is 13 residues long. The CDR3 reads CATRRAQNTEAFF. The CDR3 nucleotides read TGTGCCACCAGGCGGGCGCAGAACACTGAAGCTTTCTTT.

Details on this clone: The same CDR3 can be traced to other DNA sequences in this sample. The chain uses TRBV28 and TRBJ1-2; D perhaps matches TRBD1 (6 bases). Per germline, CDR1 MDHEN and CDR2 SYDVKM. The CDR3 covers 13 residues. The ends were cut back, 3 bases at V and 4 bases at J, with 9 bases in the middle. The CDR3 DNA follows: TGTGCCAGCAGTTTGCAGGGGTCCTATGGCTACACCTTC. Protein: CASSLQGSYGYTF.

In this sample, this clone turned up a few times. The DNA for the CDR3 is TGTGCCAGCGGCAGGACAGCCACCCGCACCTTC. Translated: CASGRTATRTF. This chain joins TRBV28 and TRBJ1-2, with D possibly matching TRBD1 (6 bases). Trimming took off 8 bases at V and 13 bases at J, with 17 bases between the two ends. The CDR3 runs 11 residues. In germline, CDR1 is MDHEN, CDR2 SYDVKM.

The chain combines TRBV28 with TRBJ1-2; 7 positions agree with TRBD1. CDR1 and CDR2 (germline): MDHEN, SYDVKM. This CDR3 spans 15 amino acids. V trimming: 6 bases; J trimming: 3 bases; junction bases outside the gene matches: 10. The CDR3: CASRWQGGFDYGYTF. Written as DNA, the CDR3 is TGTGCCAGCAGGTGGCAGGGGGGATTCGACTATGGCTACACCTTC.

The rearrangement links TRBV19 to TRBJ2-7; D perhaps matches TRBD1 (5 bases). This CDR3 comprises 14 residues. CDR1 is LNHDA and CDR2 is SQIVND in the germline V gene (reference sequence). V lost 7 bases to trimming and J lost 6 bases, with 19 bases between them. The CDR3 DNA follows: TGTGCCAGTACCCCTGGGAATAGGGGTGGCGAGCAGTACTTC. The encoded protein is CASTPGNRGGEQYF.

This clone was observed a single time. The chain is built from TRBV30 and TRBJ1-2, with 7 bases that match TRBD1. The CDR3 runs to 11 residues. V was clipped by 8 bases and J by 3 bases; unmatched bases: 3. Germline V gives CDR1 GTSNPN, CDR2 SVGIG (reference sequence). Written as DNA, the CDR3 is TGTGCCCCGGGACAGTACTATGGCTACACCTTC. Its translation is CAPGQYYGYTF.

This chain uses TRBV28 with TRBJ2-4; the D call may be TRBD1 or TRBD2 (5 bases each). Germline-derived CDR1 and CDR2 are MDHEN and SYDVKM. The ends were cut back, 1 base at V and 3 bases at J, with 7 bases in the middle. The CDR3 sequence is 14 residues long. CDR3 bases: TGTGCCAGCAGTTTATTTGGGGGCAAAAACATTCAGTACTTC. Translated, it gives CASSLFGGKNIQYF.

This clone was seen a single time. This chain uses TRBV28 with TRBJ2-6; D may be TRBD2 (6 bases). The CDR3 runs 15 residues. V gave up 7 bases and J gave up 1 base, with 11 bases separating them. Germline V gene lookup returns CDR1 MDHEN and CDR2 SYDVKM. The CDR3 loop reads CASIQGGSGANVLTF. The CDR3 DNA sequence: TGTGCCAGCATCCAGGGAGGATCTGGGGCCAACGTCCTGACTTTC.

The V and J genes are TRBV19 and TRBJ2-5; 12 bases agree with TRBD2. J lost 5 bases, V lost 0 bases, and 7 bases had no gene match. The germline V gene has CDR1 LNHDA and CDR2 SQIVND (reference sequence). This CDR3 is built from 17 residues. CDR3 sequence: CASSIELLAGGPETQYF. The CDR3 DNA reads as TGTGCCAGTAGTATAGAATTACTAGCGGGAGGCCCGGAGACCCAGTACTTC.

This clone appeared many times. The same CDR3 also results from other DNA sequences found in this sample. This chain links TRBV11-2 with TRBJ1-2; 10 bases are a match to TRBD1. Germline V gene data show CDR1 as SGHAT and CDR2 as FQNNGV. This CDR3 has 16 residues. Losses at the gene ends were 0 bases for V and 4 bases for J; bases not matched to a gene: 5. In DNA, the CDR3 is TGTGCCAGCAGCTTAGACGCGGGGACAGGGGTCTATGGCTACACCTTC. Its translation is CASSLDAGTGVYGYTF.

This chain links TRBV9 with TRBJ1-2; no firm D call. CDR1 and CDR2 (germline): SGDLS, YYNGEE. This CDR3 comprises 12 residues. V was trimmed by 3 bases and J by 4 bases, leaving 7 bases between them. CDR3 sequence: CASSESVYGYTF. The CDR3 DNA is TGTGCCAGCAGCGAAAGCGTCTATGGCTACACCTTC.

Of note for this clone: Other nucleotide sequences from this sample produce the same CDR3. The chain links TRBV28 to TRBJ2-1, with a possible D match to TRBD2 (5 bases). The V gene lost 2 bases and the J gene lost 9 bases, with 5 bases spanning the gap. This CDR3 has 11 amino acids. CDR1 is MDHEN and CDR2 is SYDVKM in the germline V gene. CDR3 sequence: CASSLEGEQFF. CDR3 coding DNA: TGTGCCAGCAGTTTAGAGGGTGAGCAGTTCTTC. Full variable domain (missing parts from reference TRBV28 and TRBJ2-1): DVKVTQSSRYLVKRTGEKVFLECVQDMDHENMFWYRQDPGLGLRLIYFSYDVKMKEKGDIPEGYSVSREKKERFSLILESASTNQTSMYLCASSLEGEQFFGPGTRLTVL.

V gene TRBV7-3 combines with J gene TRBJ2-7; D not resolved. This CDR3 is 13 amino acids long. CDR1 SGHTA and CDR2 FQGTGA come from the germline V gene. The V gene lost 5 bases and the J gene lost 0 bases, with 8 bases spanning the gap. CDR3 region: CASSPPGSYEQYF. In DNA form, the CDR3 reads TGTGCCAGCAGCCCCCCCGGCTCCTACGAGCAGTACTTC.

CDR3 residues: CSVSPGLVNEQYF. CDR3 nucleotides: TGCAGCGTGTCGCCGGGACTAGTGAACGAGCAGTACTTC. The chain links TRBV29-1 to TRBJ2-7, with TRBD2 matching 8 bases. The CDR3 has 13 amino acids. With 6 bases clipped from V and 5 bases from J, the junction kept 9 bases outside the gene matches. The V gene's germline CDR1 is SQVTM and CDR2 ANQGSEA.

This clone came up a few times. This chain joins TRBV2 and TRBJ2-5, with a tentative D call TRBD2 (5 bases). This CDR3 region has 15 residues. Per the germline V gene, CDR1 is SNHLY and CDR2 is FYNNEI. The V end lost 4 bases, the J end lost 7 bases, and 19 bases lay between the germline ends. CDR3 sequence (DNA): TGTGCCAGCAGTGTTGAGGGCAGGTTGGGTGTGACCCAGTACTTC. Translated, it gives CASSVEGRLGVTQYF.

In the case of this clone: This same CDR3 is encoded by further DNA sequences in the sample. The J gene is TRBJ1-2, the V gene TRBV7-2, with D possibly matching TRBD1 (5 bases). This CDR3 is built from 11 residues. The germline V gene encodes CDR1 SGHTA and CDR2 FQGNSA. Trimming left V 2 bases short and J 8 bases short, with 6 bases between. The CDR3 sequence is CASSLRGGYTF. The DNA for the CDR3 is TGTGCCAGCAGCTTACGGGGCGGCTACACCTTC. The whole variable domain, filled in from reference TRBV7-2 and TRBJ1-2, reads GAGVSQSPSNKVTEKGKDVELRCDPISGHTALYWYRQSLGQGLEFLIYFQGNSAPDKSGLPSDRFSAERTGGSVSTLTIQRTQQEDSAVYLCASSLRGGYTFGSGTRLTVV.

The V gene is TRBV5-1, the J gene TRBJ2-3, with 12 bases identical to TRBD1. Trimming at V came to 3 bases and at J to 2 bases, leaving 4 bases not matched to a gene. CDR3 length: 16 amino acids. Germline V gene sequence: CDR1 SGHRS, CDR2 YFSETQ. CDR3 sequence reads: CASSWGQGAFTDTQYF. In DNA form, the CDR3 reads TGCGCCAGCAGCTGGGGACAGGGGGCTTTCACAGATACGCAGTATTTT.

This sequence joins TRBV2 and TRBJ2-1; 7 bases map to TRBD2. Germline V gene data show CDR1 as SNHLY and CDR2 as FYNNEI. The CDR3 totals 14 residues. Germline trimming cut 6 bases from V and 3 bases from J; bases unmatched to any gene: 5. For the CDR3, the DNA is TGTGCCAGCAGACAAAGCGGGATCTACAATGAGCAGTTCTTC. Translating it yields CASRQSGIYNEQFF.

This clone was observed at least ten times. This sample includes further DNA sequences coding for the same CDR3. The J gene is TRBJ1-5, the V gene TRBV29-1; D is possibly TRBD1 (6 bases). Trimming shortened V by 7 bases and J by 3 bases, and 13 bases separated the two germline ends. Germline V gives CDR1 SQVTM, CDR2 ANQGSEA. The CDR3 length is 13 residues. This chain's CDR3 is CSASDRNNQPQHF. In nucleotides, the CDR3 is TGCAGCGCATCGGACAGAAACAATCAGCCCCAGCATTTT.

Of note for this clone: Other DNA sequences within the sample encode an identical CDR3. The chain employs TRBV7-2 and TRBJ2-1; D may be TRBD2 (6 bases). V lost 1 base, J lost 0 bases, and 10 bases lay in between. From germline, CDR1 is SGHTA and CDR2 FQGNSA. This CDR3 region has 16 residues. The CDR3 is CASSLVAASSYNEQFF. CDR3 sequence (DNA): TGTGCCAGCAGCTTAGTAGCGGCGAGCTCCTACAATGAGCAGTTCTTC.

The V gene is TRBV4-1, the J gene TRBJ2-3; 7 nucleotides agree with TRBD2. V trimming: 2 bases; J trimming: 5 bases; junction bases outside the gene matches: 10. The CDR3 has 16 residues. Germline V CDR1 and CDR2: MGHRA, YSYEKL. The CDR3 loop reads CASSQRRDYTRDTQYF. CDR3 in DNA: TGCGCCAGCAGCCAAAGACGGGACTATACTCGAGATACGCAGTATTTT.

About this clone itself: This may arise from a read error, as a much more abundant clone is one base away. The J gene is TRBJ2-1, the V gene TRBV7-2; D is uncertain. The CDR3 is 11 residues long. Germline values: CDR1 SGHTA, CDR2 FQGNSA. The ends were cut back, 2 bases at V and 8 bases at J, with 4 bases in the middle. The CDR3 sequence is CASSLLDEQFF. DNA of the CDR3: TGTGCCAGCAGCTTATTGGATGAGCAGTTCTTC.

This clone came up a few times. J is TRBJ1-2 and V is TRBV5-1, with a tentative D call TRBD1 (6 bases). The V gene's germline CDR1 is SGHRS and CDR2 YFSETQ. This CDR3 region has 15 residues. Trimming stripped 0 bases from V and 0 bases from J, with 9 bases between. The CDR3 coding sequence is TGCGCCAGCAGCTTGGGGGACAACCCTAACTATGGCTACACCTTC. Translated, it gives CASSLGDNPNYGYTF.

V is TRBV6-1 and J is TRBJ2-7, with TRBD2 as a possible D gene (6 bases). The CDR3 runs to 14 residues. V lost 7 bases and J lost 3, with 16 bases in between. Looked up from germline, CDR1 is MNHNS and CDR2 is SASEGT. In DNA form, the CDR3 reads TGTGCCAGCACTTTAGCGGATTTTTTCTACGAGCAGTACTTC. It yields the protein CASTLADFFYEQYF.

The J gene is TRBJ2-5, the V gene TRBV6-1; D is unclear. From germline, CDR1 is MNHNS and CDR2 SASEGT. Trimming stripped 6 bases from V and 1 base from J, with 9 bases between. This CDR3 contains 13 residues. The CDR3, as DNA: TGTGCCAGCAGGCCCCCGGCCCAAGAGACCCAGTACTTC. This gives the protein CASRPPAQETQYF.

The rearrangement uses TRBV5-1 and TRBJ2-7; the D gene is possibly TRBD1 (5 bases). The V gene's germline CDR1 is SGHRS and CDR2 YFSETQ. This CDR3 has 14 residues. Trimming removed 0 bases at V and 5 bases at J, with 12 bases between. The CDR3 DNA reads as TGCGCCAGCAGCTTGGGACAGAATCGGGACGAGCAGTACTTC. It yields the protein CASSLGQNRDEQYF.

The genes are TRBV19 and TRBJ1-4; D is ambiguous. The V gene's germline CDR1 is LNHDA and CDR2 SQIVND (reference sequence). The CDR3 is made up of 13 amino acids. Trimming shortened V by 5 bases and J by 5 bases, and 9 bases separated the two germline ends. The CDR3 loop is CASSRTINEKLFF. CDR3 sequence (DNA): TGTGCCAGTAGTCGGACCATAAATGAAAAACTGTTTTTT.

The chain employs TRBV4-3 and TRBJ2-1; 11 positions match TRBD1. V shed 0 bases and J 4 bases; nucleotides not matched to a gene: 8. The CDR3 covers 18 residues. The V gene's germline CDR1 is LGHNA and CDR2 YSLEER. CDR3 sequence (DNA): TGCGCCAGCAGCCAAGATTATGCCGGGGACAGGGGGTACAATGAGCAGTTCTTC. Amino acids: CASSQDYAGDRGYNEQFF.